There are a few counts of the clone carrying this T cell receptor (beta chain). The record originates from a study of T cells in Graves' hyperthyroidism and ophthalmopathy. Germline V gene lookup returns CDR1 SGHRS and CDR2 YFSETQ. J gave up 4 bases and V 1 base, and 5 bases lay outside the gene matches. The CDR3 is made up of 15 amino acids. The source material, RNA transcripts, was used to amplify TCR beta CDR3 regions. First-round RT-PCR of the TCR CDR3 relied on the HTBI primer set. TCRdb reprocessed the multiplex PCR reads with MiXCR, giving one entry per CDR3 protein. The repertoire consists of hundreds of thousands of distinct CDR3 sequences, with around 15% occurring once and the leading ten covering roughly 10%.

What was sequenced was blood. This sequence was found in a woman aged 18-35 years with Graves' hyperthyroidism. This chain uses TRBV5-1 with TRBJ1-3; TRBD1 matches at 7 bases. This CDR3 reads CASSLKGAGGNTIYF. Written as DNA, the CDR3 is TGCGCCAGCAGCTTGAAGGGGGCTGGAGGAAACACCATATATTTT.